The source of this T cell receptor beta chain is a study of cytomegalovirus exposure and HLA in healthy donors. This clone was seen more than once but under ten times. Its antigen is as yet unknown. The study ran its PCR with 60 Vbeta and 13 Jbeta primers. Measured with immunoSEQ multiplex PCR; TCRdb has only the in-frame clones, and not every one. The sample carries 95,000 to 150,000 clones, 15% to 19% recorded once. Regarding the study as a whole: The authors later linked a missense DCLRE1C variant to TCR beta V- and J-gene trimming. A later analysis found TCR association rates differed by HLA locus, highest for DRB1 and lowest for HLA-C. Prediction of most subjects' HLA-A and HLA-B alleles by TCR beta sequences was reportedly accurate.

The sequence derives from a woman in her late teens or twenties in good health and CMV-seronegative. Sequencing was performed on PBMCs.

The CDR3, as DNA: TGTGCCAGCACTCCGGGACAGGGTTCCCACGAGCAGTACTTC. Translating gives CASTPGQGSHEQYF. V usage is TRBV7-2 and J usage is TRBJ2-7; the match to TRBD1 covers 9 bases. Germline V gene data show CDR1 as SGHTA and CDR2 as FQGNSA. The junction had 9 bases not matched to a gene; V was cut back by 7 bases and J by 5 bases. CDR3 length: 14 amino acids.